A selection of T cell receptor beta chains follows, all from one sample in a study of a mutant IDH1 vaccine in newly diagnosed glioma. The table came from immunoSEQ multiplex PCR; TCRdb's copy has only in-frame clones and leaves some out. The data hold more than 20,000 clones, with approximately 85% observed a single time. Specimen: PBMCs, collected from a glioma patient treated with radiotherapy, temozolomide or both. The receptors shown here come from a man aged 40-50 years with glioma. The CDR3 runs from the conserved cysteine through the conserved F or W. A D gene is named only where the DNA matches it firmly. Size values are once, few and many counts, or a class for expanded clones, and some rows have none.

>TRBJ1-5|once|TRBV15|NA
CATSGGSLISNQPQHF
TGTGCCACCAGCGGAGGATCCTTAATTAGCAATCAGCCCCAGCATTTT
>TRBJ1-4|NA|TRBV7-6|NA
CASSRGGTPNEKLFF
TGTGCCAGCAGCCGAGGGGGAACCCCTAATGAAAAACTGTTTTTT
>TRBJ1-6|NA|TRBV25-1|NA
CASSARYEPLHF
TGTGCCAGCAGCGCTCGTTATGAACCCCTCCACTTT
>TRBJ2-7|NA|TRBV6-5|TRBD2
CASSLGLEGTYEQYF
TGTGCCAGCAGTTTGGGACTAGAGGGCACCTACGAGCAGTACTTC
>TRBJ2-7|NA|TRBV7-8|NA
CASSLIWQAYEQYF
TGTGCCAGCAGCTTAATATGGCAAGCCTACGAGCAGTACTTC
>TRBJ1-1|NA|TRBV9|NA
CASRGDTEAFF
TGTGCCAGTAGGGGGGACACTGAAGCTTTCTTT
>TRBJ2-3|once|TRBV2|NA
CASSELTVDTQYF
TGTGCCAGCAGTGAATTGACAGTAGATACGCAGTATTTT
>TRBJ1-3|NA|TRBV7-9|NA
CASSLWYISSGNTIYF
TGTGCCAGCAGCTTATGGTACATAAGCTCTGGAAACACCATATATTTT
>TRBJ2-2|NA|TRBV19|TRBD2
CASSVRTSAHTGELFF
TGTGCCAGTAGTGTACGGACTAGCGCACACACCGGGGAGCTGTTTTTT
>TRBJ2-7|NA|TRBV14|TRBD2
CASSQPYPPSGTNEQYF
TGTGCCAGCAGCCAACCATACCCCCCTAGCGGGACCAACGAGCAGTACTTC
>TRBJ1-2|NA|TRBV19|TRBD1
CAITTGVGGYTF
TGTGCCATCACGACAGGGGTAGGTGGCTACACCTTC
>TRBJ1-1|NA|TRBV11-2|NA
CASSSYRNTEAFF
TGTGCCAGCAGCAGCTACAGGAACACTGAAGCTTTCTTT
>TRBJ1-1|once|TRBV5-1|NA
CASSLDTPNTEAFF
TGCGCCAGCAGCTTGGATACACCGAACACTGAAGCTTTCTTT
>TRBJ2-1|NA|TRBV25-1|NA
CASSETGLGEQFF
TGTGCCAGCAGTGAGACCGGGCTCGGCGAGCAGTTCTTC
>TRBJ2-7|NA|TRBV9|TRBD2
CASSATSGNSYEQYF
TGTGCCAGCAGTGCTACTAGCGGGAACTCCTACGAGCAGTACTTC
>TRBJ2-4|NA|TRBV4-3|NA
CASSQDLAKNIQYF
TGCGCCAGCAGCCAAGACTTGGCCAAAAACATTCAGTACTTC
>TRBJ2-7|NA|TRBV18|TRBD1
CASSSRDSYEQYF
TGTGCCAGCTCATCCCGGGACAGCTACGAGCAGTACTTC
>TRBJ2-1|NA|TRBV5-1|NA
CASSLDSYNEQFF
TGCGCCAGCAGCTTGGACAGTTACAATGAGCAGTTCTTC
>TRBJ2-1|NA|TRBV4-3|NA
CASSQEGLHHNEQFF
TGCGCCAGCAGCCAAGAGGGGCTTCACCACAATGAGCAGTTCTTC
>TRBJ2-5|NA|TRBV10-3|NA
CAISESSGGPGETQYF
TGTGCCATCAGTGAGTCTAGTGGCGGTCCGGGAGAAACCCAGTACTTC
>TRBJ1-2|NA|TRBV6-5|NA
CASSPDSFYGYTF
TGTGCCAGCAGTCCCGACTCGTTCTATGGCTACACCTTC
>TRBJ1-3|NA|TRBV29-1|TRBD1
CSVARTGANSGNTIYF
TGCAGCGTCGCAAGGACAGGGGCCAACTCTGGAAACACCATATATTTT
>TRBJ1-4|NA|TRBV4-3|NA
CASSQDRDGLDEKLFF
TGCGCCAGCAGCCAAGATCGGGACGGGCTTGATGAAAAACTGTTTTTT